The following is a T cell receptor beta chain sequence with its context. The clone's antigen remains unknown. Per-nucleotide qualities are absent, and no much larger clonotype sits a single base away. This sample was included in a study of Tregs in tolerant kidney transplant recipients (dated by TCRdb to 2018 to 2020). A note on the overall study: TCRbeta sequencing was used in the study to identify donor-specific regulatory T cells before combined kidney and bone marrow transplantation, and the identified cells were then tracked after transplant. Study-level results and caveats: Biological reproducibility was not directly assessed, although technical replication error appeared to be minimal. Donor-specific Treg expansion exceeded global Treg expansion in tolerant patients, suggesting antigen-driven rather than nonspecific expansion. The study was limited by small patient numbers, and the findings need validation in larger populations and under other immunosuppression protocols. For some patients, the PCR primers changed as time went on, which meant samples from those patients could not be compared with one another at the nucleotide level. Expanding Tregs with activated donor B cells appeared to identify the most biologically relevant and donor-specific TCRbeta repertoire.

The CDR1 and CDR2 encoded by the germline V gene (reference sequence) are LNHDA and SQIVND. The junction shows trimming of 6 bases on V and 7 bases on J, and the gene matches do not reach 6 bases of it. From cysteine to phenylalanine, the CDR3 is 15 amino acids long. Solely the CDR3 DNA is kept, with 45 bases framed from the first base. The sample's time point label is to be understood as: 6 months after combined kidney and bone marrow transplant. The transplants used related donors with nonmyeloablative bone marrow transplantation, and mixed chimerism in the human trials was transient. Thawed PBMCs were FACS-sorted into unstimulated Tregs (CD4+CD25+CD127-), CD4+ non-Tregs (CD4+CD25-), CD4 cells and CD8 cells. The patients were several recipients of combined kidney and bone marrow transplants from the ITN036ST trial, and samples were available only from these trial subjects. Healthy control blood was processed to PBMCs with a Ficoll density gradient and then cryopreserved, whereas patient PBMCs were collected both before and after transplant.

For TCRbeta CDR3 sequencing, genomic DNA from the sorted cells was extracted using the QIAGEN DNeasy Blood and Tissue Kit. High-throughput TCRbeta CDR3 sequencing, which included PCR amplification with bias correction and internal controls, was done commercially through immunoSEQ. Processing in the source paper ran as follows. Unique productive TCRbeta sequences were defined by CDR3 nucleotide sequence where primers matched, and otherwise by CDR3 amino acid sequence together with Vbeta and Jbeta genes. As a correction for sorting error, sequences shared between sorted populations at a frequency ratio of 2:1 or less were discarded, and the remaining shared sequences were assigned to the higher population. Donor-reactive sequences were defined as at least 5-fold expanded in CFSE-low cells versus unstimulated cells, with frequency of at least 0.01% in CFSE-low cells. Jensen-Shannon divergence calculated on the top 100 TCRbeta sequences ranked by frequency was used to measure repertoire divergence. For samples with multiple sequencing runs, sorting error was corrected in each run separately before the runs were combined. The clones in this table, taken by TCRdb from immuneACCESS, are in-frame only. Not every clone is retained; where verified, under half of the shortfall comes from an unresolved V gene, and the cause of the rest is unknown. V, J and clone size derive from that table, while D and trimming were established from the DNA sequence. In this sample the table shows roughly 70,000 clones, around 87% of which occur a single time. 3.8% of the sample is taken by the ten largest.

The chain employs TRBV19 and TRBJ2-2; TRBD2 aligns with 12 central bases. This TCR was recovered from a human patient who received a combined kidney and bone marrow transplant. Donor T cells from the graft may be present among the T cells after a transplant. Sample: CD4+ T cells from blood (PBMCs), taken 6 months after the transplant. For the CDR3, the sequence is CASRKTSGSSGELFF. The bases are TGTGCCAGTAGGAAGACTAGCGGGAGCAGCGGGGAGCTGTTTTTT.